Given below is one TCR beta chain in context. The data stem from a study of technical replicates of blood from a handful of donors. TCRdb's table, derived via immunoSEQ multiplex PCR, lists solely in-frame clones and lacks some. The sample yields tens of thousands of clones, approximately 83% seen once. CDR1 and CDR2 from the germline V gene are SGHVS and FQNEAQ. V lost 6 bases to trimming and J lost 6 bases, with 9 bases between them. This CDR3 region has 11 residues. Sequenced input: PBMCs. The sequence derives from a human donor in good health. Some clones in this sample may be carry-over from other donors' samples. The chain couples TRBV7-8 to TRBJ2-7; D may be TRBD1 (5 bases). CDR3 sequence: CASRSQGEQYF. The CDR3 DNA reads as TGTGCCAGCAGATCCCAGGGCGAGCAGTACTTC. The whole variable domain, remainder taken from reference TRBV7-8 and TRBJ2-7, is GAGVSQSPRYKVAKRGQDVALRCDPISGHVSLFWYQQALGQGPEFLTYFQNEAQLDKSGLPSDRFFAERPEGSVSTLKIQRTQQEDSAVYLCASRSQGEQYFGPGTRLTVT.